These 18 T cell receptor beta chains were all obtained from the same sample, sequenced in a study of cytomegalovirus exposure and HLA in healthy donors. Both 60 Vbeta primers and 13 Jbeta primers went into the PCR. Profiled with immunoSEQ multiplex PCR; TCRdb holds only in-frame clones, not every one. This repertoire shows some 70,000 clones, 76% found once; its top ten account for 3% to 4%. Source material: PBMCs. The source is a man aged 18 to 35 in good health and CMV-seronegative.

The rearrangement joins TRBV27 to TRBJ1-5, with 9 nucleotides matching TRBD1. Germline CDR1 reads MNHEY; CDR2 reads SMNVEV (reference sequence). The V segment lost 5 bases and the J segment 5 bases; nucleotides outside the gene matches: 4. The CDR3 is 14 amino acids. DNA of the CDR3: TGTGCCAGCAGTCTGACAGGGGGGTATCAGCCCCAGCATTTT. Encoded protein: CASSLTGGYQPQHF.

In this sample, this clone turned up a few times. The rearrangement uses TRBV10-3 and TRBJ1-6, with D possibly matching TRBD1 (5 bases). From germline, CDR1 is ENHRY and CDR2 SYGVKD. This CDR3 contains 15 residues. The V end lost 6 bases, the J end lost 0 bases, and 9 bases lay between the germline ends. The CDR3 spells CAIRVDSSYNSPLHF. For the CDR3, the DNA is TGTGCCATCAGAGTAGACAGCTCCTATAATTCACCCCTCCACTTT.

V is TRBV19 and J is TRBJ1-3; 8 nucleotides agree with TRBD1. The CDR3 loop spans 14 amino acids. The trim removed 4 bases at V and 8 bases at J, leaving 7 bases unmatched. Germline CDR1 and CDR2: LNHDA and SQIVND (reference sequence). The CDR3 DNA follows: TGTGCCAGTAGTACCAGAGGACAGGGTGACACCATATATTTT. This gives the protein CASSTRGQGDTIYF.

This chain connects TRBV5-1 to TRBJ1-1, with TRBD1 as a possible D gene (5 bases). Germline CDR1 and CDR2: SGHRS and YFSETQ. This CDR3 comprises 17 residues. V was trimmed by 2 bases and J by 6 bases, leaving 23 bases between them. CDR3 in DNA: TGCGCCAGCAGCTTATATGACGGCCTAACAGGATACGCTGAAGCTTTCTTT. Protein sequence: CASSLYDGLTGYAEAFF.

The J gene is TRBJ1-6, the V gene TRBV11-1; no reliable D call. Germline CDR1 reads SGHAT; CDR2 reads FQDESV (reference sequence). V lost 1 base and J lost 7, with 8 bases in between. The CDR3 is made up of 14 amino acids. Here the CDR3 reads CASSLGLLNSPLHF. For the CDR3, the DNA is TGTGCCAGCAGCTTAGGACTCCTCAATTCACCCCTCCACTTT.

CDR3 DNA sequence: TGTGCCAGCAGCTTAGAGACAGGGTCGAACACTGAAGCTTTCTTT. It codes for CASSLETGSNTEAFF. The chain joins TRBV11-2 to TRBJ1-1, with TRBD1 matching 7 bases. Germline CDR1 SGHAT, CDR2 FQNNGV. V shed 0 bases, J shed 1 base, and the junction held 2 bases outside the gene matches. The CDR3 loop spans 15 amino acids.

This clone was seen a single time. The CDR3 DNA sequence: TGTGCCAGCAGTGATCTCCCCCGGGAGGGAGGGAATTCACCCCTCCACTTT. Encoded protein: CASSDLPREGGNSPLHF. V and J are TRBV6-1 and TRBJ1-6; D not certain. Germline V CDR1 and CDR2: MNHNS, SASEGT. This CDR3 spans 17 amino acids. Trimming cost V 3 bases and J 7 bases, with 19 bases left between them.

V usage is TRBV6-1 and J usage is TRBJ1-4; TRBD1 agrees at 8 bases. Looked up from germline, CDR1 is MNHNS and CDR2 is SASEGT. This CDR3 contains 15 residues. V trimming: 2 bases; J trimming: 8 bases; junction bases outside the gene matches: 7. CDR3 nucleotide sequence: TGTGCCAGCAGTGAATCTACAGGGGGGAGCGAAAAACTGTTTTTT. It encodes CASSESTGGSEKLFF.

The gene calls are TRBV19 and TRBJ2-1; 8 positions match TRBD2. V trimming: 7 bases; J trimming: 1 base; junction bases outside the gene matches: 9. The CDR3 length is 16 residues. From germline, CDR1 is LNHDA and CDR2 SQIVND (reference sequence). DNA for the CDR3: TGTGCCAGTACCCCGGGGGGGATTGGTTCCTACAATGAGCAGTTCTTC. This sequence encodes CASTPGGIGSYNEQFF.

The chain combines TRBV6-1 with TRBJ1-4; a weak D match, TRBD1 (6 bases). With 3 bases removed from V and 4 bases from J, the gap between germline ends came to 18 bases. Germline V gene sequence: CDR1 MNHNS, CDR2 SASEGT. The CDR3 length is 17 residues. CDR3 in DNA: TGTGCCAGCAGTGACCGAGGGGGATTGGGCCTTAATGAAAAACTGTTTTTT. This sequence encodes CASSDRGGLGLNEKLFF.

The rearrangement links TRBV12-1 to TRBJ2-3; TRBD1 was called by the table and not checked on the DNA. TRBV12-1 is annotated as a pseudogene. The CDR3 covers 15 residues. Here the CDR3 reads CASSHKGQTTDTQYF. The CDR3 bases are TGTGCCAGCAGCCACAAGGGACAGACCACAGATACGCAGTATTTT.

The chain recombines TRBV18 with TRBJ1-2; tentatively, D is TRBD1 (5 bases). V lost 0 bases, J lost 4 bases, and 9 bases lay in between. CDR3 length equals 14 residues. Germline CDR1 reads KGHSH; CDR2 reads LQKENI. DNA for the CDR3: TGTGCCAGCTCACCACCAGCAGGGCTCTATGGCTACACCTTC. Encoded protein: CASSPPAGLYGYTF.

This clone has only a few counts. This chain uses TRBV19 with TRBJ1-6; 8 bases map to TRBD1. The germline V gene has CDR1 LNHDA and CDR2 SQIVND (reference sequence). CDR3 size: 15 residues. V trimming: 3 bases; J trimming: 2 bases; junction bases outside the gene matches: 0. The CDR3 sequence: CASSMGQAYNSPLHF. CDR3 bases: TGTGCCAGTAGTATGGGACAGGCCTATAATTCACCCCTCCACTTT.

V is TRBV6-1 and J is TRBJ2-7; the D gene is possibly TRBD1 (6 bases). The CDR3 consists of 14 residues. Trimming left V 4 bases short and J 1 base short, with 11 bases between. The V gene's germline CDR1 is MNHNS and CDR2 SASEGT. The CDR3 here is CASSASTGSYEQYV. The CDR3 nucleotides read TGTGCCAGCAGTGCTTCGACAGGTTCCTACGAGCAGTACGTC.

This clone was observed a few times. V is TRBV5-6 and J is TRBJ2-5; D is perhaps TRBD1 (5 bases). V lost 0 bases and J lost 6, with 9 bases in between. CDR1 and CDR2 from the germline V gene are SGHDT and YYEEEE. This CDR3 has 13 amino acids. Here the CDR3 reads CASSLVGVKTQYF. CDR3 sequence (DNA): TGTGCCAGCAGCTTGGTAGGGGTCAAGACCCAGTACTTC.

V usage is TRBV27 and J usage is TRBJ1-4; 10 bases match TRBD1. The CDR3 has 16 residues. From germline, CDR1 is MNHEY and CDR2 SMNVEV (reference sequence). V trimming: 6 bases; J trimming: 4 bases; junction bases outside the gene matches: 8. CDR3 loop: CASRSPWTGGNEKLFF. In DNA, the CDR3 is TGTGCCAGCAGGTCGCCTTGGACAGGGGGTAATGAAAAACTGTTTTTT.

In this sample, this clone turned up a few times. The chain joins TRBV6-5 to TRBJ2-1, with 9 nucleotides matching TRBD1. The CDR3 is made up of 14 amino acids. CDR1 and CDR2 from the germline V gene are MNHEY and SVGAGI. V trimming: 8 bases; J trimming: 5 bases; junction bases outside the gene matches: 7. The CDR3 spells CASLGTGRNNEQFF. CDR3 DNA: TGTGCCAGCTTAGGGACAGGGAGAAACAATGAGCAGTTCTTC.

The chain's CDR3 is CASSTGGSPYEQYF. For the CDR3, the DNA is TGTGCCAGCAGCACTGGGGGCAGCCCCTACGAGCAGTACTTC. The chain combines TRBV11-2 with TRBJ2-7; D perhaps matches TRBD1 (6 bases). CDR1 and CDR2 from the germline V gene are SGHAT and FQNNGV. This CDR3 is 14 amino acids long. V lost 5 bases and J 2 bases, leaving 13 bases between the germline ends.